Listed here are 3 T cell receptor beta chains from one sample, sequenced in a study of CD8 T cells in Susac syndrome. Roughly 0.45 to 1 ug RNA was reverse transcribed with random hexamers. TCRdb recomputed calls from the immunoSEQ multiplex PCR reads with MiXCR, one row per CDR3 protein. The sample holds some 180,000 distinct CDR3 sequences; about 95% are singletons and the top ten take over 0.08%. Sequenced: CD4+ T cells from PBMCs. These receptors originate from a human donor in good health.

The chain carries TRBV6-6 and TRBJ2-7, with D unclear. The CDR3 totals 12 residues. CDR1 and CDR2 from the germline V gene are MNHNY and SVGAGI (reference sequence). V shed 5 bases and J shed 3 bases, with 8 bases lying between them. The CDR3 loop is CASSPLDYEQYF. The CDR3 nucleotides are TGTGCCAGCAGTCCCCTTGACTACGAGCAGTACTTC.

The rearrangement uses TRBV3-1 and TRBJ2-3, with a weak D call TRBD2 (6 bases). Germline V gene sequence: CDR1 LGHDT, CDR2 YNNKEL (reference sequence). Trimming removed 0 bases at V and 6 bases at J, with 13 bases between. This CDR3 comprises 15 residues. The CDR3 region has the DNA TGTGCCAGCAGCCAAGATCCGCGGGAACACGATACGCAGTATTTT. Its translation: CASSQDPREHDTQYF.

The gene calls are TRBV28 and TRBJ2-4; 10 bases are a match to TRBD2. The CDR3 runs 14 residues. From germline, CDR1 is MDHEN and CDR2 SYDVKM. The CDR3 coding sequence is TGTGCTGCCCGGACTAGCGGCCCCCGGAGCATTCAGTACTTC. Its protein product is CAARTSGPRSIQYF.